Shown below are 26 T cell receptor beta chains from a single sample sequenced in a study of cytomegalovirus exposure and HLA in healthy donors. The protocol was immunoSEQ multiplex PCR, while the TCRdb copy is restricted to in-frame clones and leaves out a portion. The sample yields 55,000 to 75,000 clones, 80% to 95% seen once. Sample: PBMCs. These receptor sequences come from a man between 18 and 35 years old in good health and CMV-seropositive.

This clone has only a few counts. CDR3 sequence: CASSPTGTTGNTIYF. The DNA of the CDR3 is TGTGCCAGCTCACCGACCGGGACAACTGGAAACACCATATATTTT. The chain recombines TRBV18 with TRBJ1-3; perhaps TRBD1 as D (6 bases). The germline V and J ends were trimmed by 3 bases and 2 bases, with 11 bases remaining between them. CDR3 length: 15 amino acids. Germline V lookup: CDR1 KGHSH, CDR2 LQKENI.

CDR3 amino acids: CARSPLAYVNNEQFF. The DNA of the CDR3 is TGTGCCAGAAGCCCACTAGCGTACGTAAACAATGAGCAGTTCTTC. The chain couples TRBV5-3 to TRBJ2-1; 7 bases match TRBD2. TRBV5-3 is filed as an ORF, its function uncertain. The CDR3 spans 15 residues. V trimming: 4 bases; J trimming: 5 bases; junction bases outside the gene matches: 9.

The chain uses TRBV10-1 and TRBJ2-7; possibly TRBD2 for D (5 bases). CDR1 is WNHNN, CDR2 SYGVQD, per germline (reference sequence). This CDR3 comprises 13 residues. V was trimmed by 3 bases and J by 3 bases, leaving 9 bases between them. The CDR3 DNA reads as TGCGCCAGCAGTGACCCAGCGGTCTACGAGCAGTACTTC. It encodes CASSDPAVYEQYF.

This rearrangement joins TRBV5-4 to TRBJ2-7, with D possibly matching TRBD1 (8 bases). Deletions cut 3 bases from V and 0 bases from J, with 22 bases between. This CDR3 region has 18 residues. Germline V CDR1 and CDR2: SGHNT, YYREEE (reference sequence). The CDR3 reads CASSSGTGPGTISYEQYF. CDR3 nucleotides: TGTGCCAGCAGCTCGGGGACAGGCCCCGGGACTATCTCCTACGAGCAGTACTTC.

This clone was counted once. The CDR3 DNA is TGCGCCAGCAGCGGGGGACAGGGGGTGAATGAAAAACTGTTTTTT. Translation gives CASSGGQGVNEKLFF. The chain has TRBV5-1 and TRBJ1-4; 11 nucleotides match TRBD1. The CDR3 totals 15 residues. The J segment lost 5 bases and the V segment lost 4 bases, leaving 4 bases of the junction unmatched. Germline lookup yields CDR1 SGHRS and CDR2 YFSETQ.

J is TRBJ2-2 and V is TRBV2; 7 positions match TRBD2. The CDR3 spans 14 residues. Germline trimming cut 6 bases from V and 6 bases from J; bases unmatched to any gene: 7. CDR1 SNHLY and CDR2 FYNNEI come from the germline V gene. This chain's CDR3 is CASRVETSPGELFF. The DNA of the CDR3 is TGTGCCAGCAGGGTAGAGACTAGCCCCGGGGAGCTGTTTTTT.

This clone was counted once. The rearrangement joins TRBV27 to TRBJ2-7; D gene unclear. Germline lookup yields CDR1 MNHEY and CDR2 SMNVEV (reference sequence). The CDR3 is made up of 15 amino acids. The germline V and J ends were trimmed by 4 bases and 2 bases, with 15 bases remaining between them. The CDR3 nucleotides are TGTGCCAGCAGTTCGATTGGGCCCGCCCCCTACGAGCAGTACTTC. Translated: CASSSIGPAPYEQYF.

The gene calls are TRBV29-1 and TRBJ2-1; TRBD2 agrees at 16 bases. Germline CDR1 SQVTM, CDR2 ANQGSEA. There are 18 residues in the CDR3. After removal of 4 bases from V and 8 bases from J, the junction contained 14 bases not matched to a gene. The CDR3 sequence is CSVAGVGLAGGPWDEQFF. The CDR3 DNA sequence: TGCAGCGTTGCTGGGGTGGGACTAGCGGGAGGGCCTTGGGATGAGCAGTTCTTC.

This clone was seen just once. This chain connects TRBV7-8 to TRBJ1-1; no reliable D call. CDR3 length: 14 amino acids. Germline V CDR1 and CDR2: SGHVS, FQNEAQ. Trimming shortened V by 5 bases and J by 0 bases, and 10 bases separated the two germline ends. Here the CDR3 reads CASSPGSMNTEAFF. The DNA of the CDR3 is TGTGCCAGCAGCCCCGGGTCCATGAACACTGAAGCTTTCTTT.

The V and J genes are TRBV5-1 and TRBJ2-7; D might be TRBD2 (6 bases). From germline, CDR1 is SGHRS and CDR2 YFSETQ. This CDR3 has 15 residues. Trimming stripped 0 bases from V and 1 base from J, with 11 bases between. The CDR3 reads CASSLGLANSYEQYF. The CDR3 nucleotides are TGCGCCAGCAGCTTGGGGCTAGCGAATTCCTACGAGCAGTACTTC.

The genes are TRBV6-1 and TRBJ2-2, with 7 positions matching TRBD2. V lost 7 bases, J lost 2 bases, and 7 bases stayed unmatched. Germline V CDR1 and CDR2: MNHNS, SASEGT. The CDR3 is made up of 15 amino acids. The CDR3 sequence: CASIGGSANTGELFF. CDR3 in DNA: TGTGCCAGCATTGGCGGGAGTGCTAACACCGGGGAGCTGTTTTTT.

The chain couples TRBV27 to TRBJ1-3, with D possibly being TRBD1 (5 bases). The CDR3 length is 14 residues. Between the trimmed V and J ends, which lost 5 bases and 2 bases, there was a span of 10 bases. From germline, CDR1 is MNHEY and CDR2 SMNVEV (reference sequence). CDR3 bases: TGTGCCAGCAGTGTTGGAGGGGCTGGAAACACCATATATTTT. Translation gives CASSVGGAGNTIYF.

This chain links TRBV19 with TRBJ2-5; the D gene is possibly TRBD2 (5 bases). This CDR3 contains 14 residues. V shed 9 bases and J shed 5 bases, with 19 bases lying between them. Germline V gene lookup returns CDR1 LNHDA and CDR2 SQIVND (reference sequence). CDR3 bases: TGTGCCAGCCGGGCCGGTGGGAGTGGGGAGACCCAGTACTTC. Translating it yields CASRAGGSGETQYF. Using reference TRBV19 and TRBJ2-5 for the parts outside the CDR3, the full variable domain is DGGITQSPKYLFRKEGQNVTLSCEQNLNHDAMYWYRQDPGQGLRLIYYSQIVNDFQKGDIAEGYSVSREKKESFPLTVTSAQKNPTAFYLCASRAGGSGETQYFGPGTRLLVL.

The chain recombines TRBV28 with TRBJ2-1; 9 bases align to TRBD2. The CDR3 loop spans 15 amino acids. J was trimmed by 6 bases and V by 3 bases; bases with no gene match: 6. Germline V gene sequence: CDR1 MDHEN, CDR2 SYDVKM. In nucleotides, the CDR3 is TGTGCCAGCAGTTTTTTCGGACTAGCGAGCAATGAGCAGTTCTTC. This encodes CASSFFGLASNEQFF.

V usage is TRBV7-9 and J usage is TRBJ1-3; D uncertain. The CDR3 covers 14 residues. V was shortened by 2 bases and J by 2 bases, with 7 bases between the two germline ends. CDR1 is SEHNR and CDR2 is FQNEAQ in the germline V gene (reference sequence). The chain's CDR3 is CASSLITAGNTIYF. The CDR3 DNA reads TGTGCCAGCAGCTTAATTACGGCTGGAAACACCATATATTTT.

The chain uses TRBV4-1 and TRBJ2-7, with D tentatively TRBD2 (5 bases). The V end was cut by 2 bases, the J end by 2 bases, with 10 bases between. The V gene's germline CDR1 is MGHRA and CDR2 YSYEKL. The CDR3 is made up of 14 amino acids. Here the CDR3 reads CASSQTRWAYEQYF. The DNA for the CDR3 is TGCGCCAGCAGCCAAACTAGATGGGCCTACGAGCAGTACTTC.

V and J are TRBV5-6 and TRBJ2-1, with D possibly matching TRBD2 (6 bases). The CDR3 totals 16 residues. The V end lost 2 bases, the J end lost 7 bases, and 19 bases lay between the germline ends. Germline CDR1 reads SGHDT; CDR2 reads YYEEEE. The CDR3 protein is CASSLPLPGEVNEQFF. The CDR3 DNA reads TGTGCCAGCAGCTTACCGCTTCCGGGAGAGGTGAATGAGCAGTTCTTC.

The chain joins TRBV28 to TRBJ1-5; D is ambiguous. V was pared by 5 bases and J by 1 base, with 9 bases between. The CDR3 contains 14 residues. CDR1 and CDR2 (germline): MDHEN, SYDVKM. In nucleotides, the CDR3 is TGTGCCAGCAGTGCCCCGGGGAGCAATCAGCCCCAGCATTTT. Protein: CASSAPGSNQPQHF. The full variable domain, completed using reference TRBV28 and TRBJ1-5, is DVKVTQSSRYLVKRTGEKVFLECVQDMDHENMFWYRQDPGLGLRLIYFSYDVKMKEKGDIPEGYSVSREKKERFSLILESASTNQTSMYLCASSAPGSNQPQHFGDGTRLSIL.

This chain links TRBV7-9 with TRBJ2-5; no clear D gene. Germline V gives CDR1 SEHNR, CDR2 FQNEAQ (reference sequence). V lost 2 bases, J lost 1 base, and 8 bases lay in between. This CDR3 region has 14 residues. The CDR3 DNA reads TGTGCCAGCAGCTTATTAGTAGCCCAAGAGACCCAGTACTTC. It specifies CASSLLVAQETQYF. The complete variable domain, with remaining parts taken from reference TRBV7-9 and TRBJ2-5, reads DTGVSQNPRHKITKRGQNVTFRCDPISEHNRLYWYRQTLGQGPEFLTYFQNEAQLEKSRLLSDRFSAERPKGSFSTLEIQRTEQGDSAMYLCASSLLVAQETQYFGPGTRLLVL.

This chain joins TRBV28 and TRBJ1-5; no reliable D call. This CDR3 is 14 amino acids long. Germline V gene data show CDR1 as MDHEN and CDR2 as SYDVKM. V dropped 2 bases and J dropped 3 bases, with 8 bases sitting between them. The CDR3 coding sequence is TGTGCCAGCAGTTTAGACGACTTCAATCAGCCCCAGCATTTT. Its protein is CASSLDDFNQPQHF.

V usage is TRBV10-3 and J usage is TRBJ2-7, with D possibly TRBD2 on 6 matching bases. This CDR3 contains 16 residues. Germline V gene lookup returns CDR1 ENHRY and CDR2 SYGVKD. Trimming removed 6 bases from V and 1 base from J, with 19 bases in between. CDR3: CAIRPGGAGISYEQYF. The CDR3 DNA follows: TGTGCCATCAGACCGGGTGGGGCGGGGATTTCCTACGAGCAGTACTTC.

The V call is TRBV18, the J call TRBJ2-1; possibly TRBD2 for D (5 bases). V was shortened by 3 bases and J by 7 bases, with 7 bases between the two germline ends. Per the germline V gene, CDR1 is KGHSH and CDR2 is LQKENI. This CDR3 contains 12 residues. CDR3 region: CASSPGGNEQFF. The CDR3 bases are TGTGCCAGCTCACCTGGCGGGAATGAGCAGTTCTTC.

The CDR3 sequence is CASSIVTRSDEQFF. The DNA for the CDR3 is TGTGCCAGTAGTATAGTGACTAGATCGGATGAGCAGTTCTTC. J is TRBJ2-1 and V is TRBV19; D is perhaps TRBD2 (6 bases). Per the germline V gene, CDR1 is LNHDA and CDR2 is SQIVND (reference sequence). The CDR3 length is 14 residues. V dropped 1 base and J dropped 8 bases, with 12 bases sitting between them.

This clone was seen once. This chain joins TRBV10-1 and TRBJ2-7; 7 bases map to TRBD1. The V segment lost 6 bases and the J segment 1 base; nucleotides outside the gene matches: 3. Germline values: CDR1 WNHNN, CDR2 SYGVQD (reference sequence). The CDR3 extends over 13 amino acids. For the CDR3, the DNA is TGCGCCAGCAGCCGGGACAGTTCCTACGAGCAGTACTTC. Translated: CASSRDSSYEQYF.

This clone was counted a few times. The chain links TRBV9 to TRBJ1-3; D gene ambiguous. Deletions cut 0 bases from V and 4 bases from J, with 5 bases between. Germline V gives CDR1 SGDLS, CDR2 YYNGEE. This CDR3 comprises 13 residues. As DNA, the CDR3 is TGTGCCAGCAGCGTAGGACAAGGAAACACCATATATTTT. Translated: CASSVGQGNTIYF.

The chain uses TRBV6-5 and TRBJ1-4, with TRBD1 identical over 9 bases. This CDR3 has 13 residues. Unmatched junction bases numbered 6, after V lost 8 bases and J lost 8 bases. In germline, CDR1 is MNHEY, CDR2 SVGAGI. The CDR3 DNA is TGTGCCAGCCGGACAGGGGCAGGGGAAAAACTGTTTTTT. It encodes CASRTGAGEKLFF.